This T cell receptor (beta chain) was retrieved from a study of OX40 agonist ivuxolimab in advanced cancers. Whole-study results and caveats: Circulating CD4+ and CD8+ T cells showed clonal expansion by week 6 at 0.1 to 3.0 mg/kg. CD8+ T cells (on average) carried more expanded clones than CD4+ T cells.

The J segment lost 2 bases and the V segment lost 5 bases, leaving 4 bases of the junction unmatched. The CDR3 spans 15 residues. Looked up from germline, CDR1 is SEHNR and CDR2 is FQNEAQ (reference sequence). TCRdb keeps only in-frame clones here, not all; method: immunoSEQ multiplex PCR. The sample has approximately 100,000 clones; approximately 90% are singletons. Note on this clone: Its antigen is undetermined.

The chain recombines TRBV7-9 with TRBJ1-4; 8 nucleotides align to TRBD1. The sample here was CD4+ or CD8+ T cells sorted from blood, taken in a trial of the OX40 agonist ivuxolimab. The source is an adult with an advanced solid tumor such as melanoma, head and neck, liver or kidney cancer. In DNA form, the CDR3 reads TGTGCCAGCAGCGGCCGGACAGGGACTAATGAAAAACTGTTTTTT. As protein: CASSGRTGTNEKLFF. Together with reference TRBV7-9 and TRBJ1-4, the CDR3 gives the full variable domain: DTGVSQNPRHKITKRGQNVTFRCDPISEHNRLYWYRQTLGQGPEFLTYFQNEAQLEKSRLLSDRFSAERPKGSFSTLEIQRTEQGDSAMYLCASSGRTGTNEKLFFGSGTQLSVL.